This is a list of T cell receptor beta chains from one sample in a study of T cells after yellow fever vaccination. Using its own MiXCR run on the 5' RACE reads, TCRdb lists one record per CDR3 protein. The table shows 25,000 to 35,000 distinct CDR3 sequences, with 3.5% to 5% occurring only once. The specimen comprised CD8+ T cells sorted from PBMCs, sampled 5 days after the yellow fever booster vaccination. The receptors were sampled from a man aged 30-40 years who received the YFV17D yellow fever vaccine. The CDR3 runs from the conserved cysteine through the conserved F or W. The order of the fields is CDR3 DNA, CDR3 protein, CDR3 length, D gene, J gene, clone size, V gene. The D gene is left open where the match is weak. Rows may omit the clone size; those that give it use once, few, many or a size class.

cdr3_nt: TGTGCCAGCAGCTCCACAGCAGCGAACACCGGGGAGCTGTTTTTT
cdr3_aa: CASSSTAANTGELFF
cdr3_length: 15
d_call: -
j_call: TRBJ2-2
clone_size: many
v_call: TRBV7-2

cdr3_nt: TGTGCCAGCAGCGCCCGAGGGGGCGAGCGGGCCGAGCAGTACTTC
cdr3_aa: CASSARGGERAEQYF
cdr3_length: 15
d_call: -
j_call: TRBJ2-7
clone_size: -
v_call: TRBV9

cdr3_nt: TGTGCCAGTAGCCCCCAGGGAACCTACGAGCAGTACTTC
cdr3_aa: CASSPQGTYEQYF
cdr3_length: 13
d_call: -
j_call: TRBJ2-7
clone_size: many
v_call: TRBV19

cdr3_nt: TGCAGTGCTAGAGGGGACACAAGTCAAGAGACCCAGTACTTC
cdr3_aa: CSARGDTSQETQYF
cdr3_length: 14
d_call: -
j_call: TRBJ2-5
clone_size: many
v_call: TRBV20-1

cdr3_nt: TGTGCCAGCCCGTCGTGCTCCTACAATGAGCAGTTCTTC
cdr3_aa: CASPSCSYNEQFF
cdr3_length: 13
d_call: -
j_call: TRBJ2-1
clone_size: many
v_call: TRBV25-1

cdr3_nt: TGTGCCAGCAAAGGGGACAGCTCCTACGAGCAGTACTTC
cdr3_aa: CASKGDSSYEQYF
cdr3_length: 13
d_call: TRBD1
j_call: TRBJ2-7
clone_size: many
v_call: TRBV27

cdr3_nt: TGCAGTGCTAGGGACAGGACTGGGGGATACGAGCAGTACTTC
cdr3_aa: CSARDRTGGYEQYF
cdr3_length: 14
d_call: TRBD1
j_call: TRBJ2-7
clone_size: many
v_call: TRBV20-1

cdr3_nt: TGTGCCAGCAGTTATAACCAGGGGGCTGGGGCCAACGTCCTGACTTTC
cdr3_aa: CASSYNQGAGANVLTF
cdr3_length: 16
d_call: TRBD1
j_call: TRBJ2-6
clone_size: many
v_call: TRBV6-2/TRBV6-3

cdr3_nt: TGTGCCAGTAGTAACAGGGATGGAGAGACCCAGTACTTC
cdr3_aa: CASSNRDGETQYF
cdr3_length: 13
d_call: -
j_call: TRBJ2-5
clone_size: -
v_call: TRBV19

cdr3_nt: TGCGCCAGCAGCCAAGAGCCCCTTGGGACAACTGGAAACACCATATATTTT
cdr3_aa: CASSQEPLGTTGNTIYF
cdr3_length: 17
d_call: -
j_call: TRBJ1-3
clone_size: many
v_call: TRBV4-3

cdr3_nt: TGCGCCAGCAGTGGGGGGAACACTGAAGCTTTCTTT
cdr3_aa: CASSGGNTEAFF
cdr3_length: 12
d_call: -
j_call: TRBJ1-1
clone_size: many
v_call: TRBV10-2

cdr3_nt: TGTGCCAGCAGTTACAGTACTTTGGGAGGCTACACCTTC
cdr3_aa: CASSYSTLGGYTF
cdr3_length: 13
d_call: -
j_call: TRBJ1-2
clone_size: many
v_call: TRBV6-5

cdr3_nt: TGTGCCAGCTCCCACACTAGCGGGATAACCTACGAGCAGTACTTC
cdr3_aa: CASSHTSGITYEQYF
cdr3_length: 15
d_call: TRBD2
j_call: TRBJ2-7
clone_size: many
v_call: TRBV18

cdr3_nt: TGTGCCAGCAGCTTAGATCTTACTGAGCAGTTCTTC
cdr3_aa: CASSLDLTEQFF
cdr3_length: 12
d_call: -
j_call: TRBJ2-1
clone_size: many
v_call: TRBV7-9

cdr3_nt: TGTGCCAGCAGCGCGACTAGCGGGACTTACAATGAGCAGTTCTTC
cdr3_aa: CASSATSGTYNEQFF
cdr3_length: 15
d_call: TRBD2
j_call: TRBJ2-1
clone_size: many
v_call: TRBV7-6

cdr3_nt: TGTGCCAGCAGCCAAGTCAGCGGGTTGGGAACTGAAGCTTTCTTT
cdr3_aa: CASSQVSGLGTEAFF
cdr3_length: 15
d_call: -
j_call: TRBJ1-1
clone_size: many
v_call: TRBV3-1

cdr3_nt: TGTGCCTGGGGAAGGGACACCTCCTACGAGCAGTACTTC
cdr3_aa: CAWGRDTSYEQYF
cdr3_length: 13
d_call: -
j_call: TRBJ2-7
clone_size: many
v_call: TRBV30

cdr3_nt: TGTGCCAGCAGCTTAGGGACTAACTACGAGCAGTACTTC
cdr3_aa: CASSLGTNYEQYF
cdr3_length: 13
d_call: -
j_call: TRBJ2-7
clone_size: many
v_call: TRBV11-2

cdr3_nt: TGTGCCAGCAGCTTGTATCCTGCCATGACTAGCACAGATACGCAGTATTTT
cdr3_aa: CASSLYPAMTSTDTQYF
cdr3_length: 17
d_call: -
j_call: TRBJ2-3
clone_size: many
v_call: TRBV5-6

cdr3_nt: TGTGCCAGCAGCTTGGGGGGGAAGACCCAGTACTTC
cdr3_aa: CASSLGGKTQYF
cdr3_length: 12
d_call: -
j_call: TRBJ2-5
clone_size: many
v_call: TRBV5-6

cdr3_nt: TGTGCCAGCAGCGTATACAAGCAGCCGTTCACCGGGGAGCTGTTTTTT
cdr3_aa: CASSVYKQPFTGELFF
cdr3_length: 16
d_call: -
j_call: TRBJ2-2
clone_size: many
v_call: TRBV9

cdr3_nt: TGTGCCACCAGCACAACAGGTTTCGAGCAGTACTTC
cdr3_aa: CATSTTGFEQYF
cdr3_length: 12
d_call: -
j_call: TRBJ2-7
clone_size: many
v_call: TRBV15

cdr3_nt: TGTGCCATCAGGTCGGGCGGGGAGCTGTTTTTT
cdr3_aa: CAIRSGGELFF
cdr3_length: 11
d_call: -
j_call: TRBJ2-2
clone_size: many
v_call: TRBV10-3

cdr3_nt: TGTGCCAGCAGCTCGGGACTAGCGGACACCGGGGAGCTGTTTTTT
cdr3_aa: CASSSGLADTGELFF
cdr3_length: 15
d_call: TRBD2
j_call: TRBJ2-2
clone_size: medium-sized
v_call: TRBV7-9

cdr3_nt: TGTGCCAGCAGTTTACAGGGTCCTTCCCAAGAGACCCAGTACTTC
cdr3_aa: CASSLQGPSQETQYF
cdr3_length: 15
d_call: -
j_call: TRBJ2-5
clone_size: many
v_call: TRBV27

cdr3_nt: TGTGCCAGCAGCTTTGGGGGGGAGCCCCTCGGAACTAATGAAAAACTGTTTTTT
cdr3_aa: CASSFGGEPLGTNEKLFF
cdr3_length: 18
d_call: -
j_call: TRBJ1-4
clone_size: many
v_call: TRBV7-6

cdr3_nt: TGTGCCAGCAGCCCCCGTGCTAGCGGGATGCACACCGGGGAGCTGTTTTTT
cdr3_aa: CASSPRASGMHTGELFF
cdr3_length: 17
d_call: TRBD2
j_call: TRBJ2-2
clone_size: many
v_call: TRBV7-9

cdr3_nt: TGTGCCAGCAGTCCGGGGGCATCGGGCGAGCAGTACTTC
cdr3_aa: CASSPGASGEQYF
cdr3_length: 13
d_call: -
j_call: TRBJ2-7
clone_size: many
v_call: TRBV12-3/TRBV12-4

cdr3_nt: TGTGCCAGCAGCTTATTCTCTGGTGGTGAAAAACTGTTTTTT
cdr3_aa: CASSLFSGGEKLFF
cdr3_length: 14
d_call: -
j_call: TRBJ1-4
clone_size: many
v_call: TRBV7-2

cdr3_nt: TGCAGTGCTCATATGCTAGGGGTGGAGTACAATGAGCAGTTCTTC
cdr3_aa: CSAHMLGVEYNEQFF
cdr3_length: 15
d_call: -
j_call: TRBJ2-1
clone_size: many
v_call: TRBV20-1

cdr3_nt: TGTGCCAGCAGCTCTACCTGGGGGGTGAGCTCCTACGAGCAGTACTTC
cdr3_aa: CASSSTWGVSSYEQYF
cdr3_length: 16
d_call: -
j_call: TRBJ2-7
clone_size: many
v_call: TRBV5-6

cdr3_nt: TGTGCCAGCAGTCCATCGTGGGTCCACGAGCAGTACTTC
cdr3_aa: CASSPSWVHEQYF
cdr3_length: 13
d_call: -
j_call: TRBJ2-7
clone_size: many
v_call: TRBV12-3/TRBV12-4

cdr3_nt: TGCAGCGTTGAAAGGGGAGGGAAACTGTTTTTT
cdr3_aa: CSVERGGKLFF
cdr3_length: 11
d_call: -
j_call: TRBJ1-4
clone_size: many
v_call: TRBV29-1

cdr3_nt: TGTGCCAGCAGCTTGGGACTAGCGGGGGACTCCTACGAGCAGTACTTC
cdr3_aa: CASSLGLAGDSYEQYF
cdr3_length: 16
d_call: TRBD2
j_call: TRBJ2-7
clone_size: many
v_call: TRBV5-4

cdr3_nt: TGTGCCAGCAGTTCCCCCGGGACAGCCGGAAACACCATATATTTT
cdr3_aa: CASSSPGTAGNTIYF
cdr3_length: 15
d_call: TRBD1
j_call: TRBJ1-3
clone_size: many
v_call: TRBV6-5

cdr3_nt: TGTGCCAGCAGCAGCTCCGGGACTAGCGGGGTCACAGATACGCAGTATTTT
cdr3_aa: CASSSSGTSGVTDTQYF
cdr3_length: 17
d_call: TRBD2
j_call: TRBJ2-3
clone_size: many
v_call: TRBV9

cdr3_nt: TGTGCCAGCAGCCAAGGGTTGGTAGCGGGCGCCTCCTACGAGCAGTACTTC
cdr3_aa: CASSQGLVAGASYEQYF
cdr3_length: 17
d_call: TRBD2
j_call: TRBJ2-7
clone_size: few
v_call: TRBV3-1

cdr3_nt: TGCAGCGTTGCTAGCCTCTTCAATGAGCAGTTCTTC
cdr3_aa: CSVASLFNEQFF
cdr3_length: 12
d_call: -
j_call: TRBJ2-1
clone_size: many
v_call: TRBV29-1

cdr3_nt: TGTGCCAGCAGCTTGCTTGGGTACCAAGAGACCCAGTACTTC
cdr3_aa: CASSLLGYQETQYF
cdr3_length: 14
d_call: -
j_call: TRBJ2-5
clone_size: many
v_call: TRBV5-6

cdr3_nt: TGCAGCGTTGAAGGCGAAACAGTAGGAGCTTTCTTT
cdr3_aa: CSVEGETVGAFF
cdr3_length: 12
d_call: -
j_call: TRBJ1-1
clone_size: many
v_call: TRBV29-1

cdr3_nt: TGTGCCTGGAGTGGCCCGACTAGCGGGGTATACAATGAGCAGTTCTTC
cdr3_aa: CAWSGPTSGVYNEQFF
cdr3_length: 16
d_call: TRBD2
j_call: TRBJ2-1
clone_size: many
v_call: TRBV30

cdr3_nt: TGCGCCAGCAGCCAAGGGCTAGCGGGACCGGGCGAGCAGTACTTC
cdr3_aa: CASSQGLAGPGEQYF
cdr3_length: 15
d_call: TRBD2
j_call: TRBJ2-7
clone_size: many
v_call: TRBV4-1

cdr3_nt: TGTGCCAGCAGCTTCGGCCCGATGTACGAGCAGTACTTC
cdr3_aa: CASSFGPMYEQYF
cdr3_length: 13
d_call: -
j_call: TRBJ2-7
clone_size: many
v_call: TRBV5-6

cdr3_nt: TGTGCCAGCAGCGCCCGACTAGGCTCCTACAATGAGCAGTTCTTC
cdr3_aa: CASSARLGSYNEQFF
cdr3_length: 15
d_call: -
j_call: TRBJ2-1
clone_size: many
v_call: TRBV7-8